The present T cell receptor (beta chain) was sequenced within a study of cytomegalovirus exposure and HLA in healthy donors. CDR3 length equals 14 residues. V lost 1 base to trimming and J lost 7 bases, with 11 bases between them. CDR1 and CDR2 from the germline V gene are MDHEN and SYDVKM. Primers for the PCR totalled 60 Vbeta and 13 Jbeta. TCRdb's copy holds only in-frame clones and misses some; the assay was immunoSEQ multiplex PCR. Seen here are 180,000 or so clones, 60% to 85% observed once, and the top ten hold about 2.9%. This clone was detected a few times. Its antigen is as yet unknown. Whole-study results and caveats: Fewer N-insertions (relative to the approximately 700-donor mean) were reportedly seen in an Asian-associated ancestry cluster in a later analysis. Roughly uniform sequencing depth across donors was assumed, possibly incorrectly.

Sequencing was done on a sample of PBMCs. The receptor was derived from a male donor in good health and CMV-seronegative. The V and J genes are TRBV28 and TRBJ2-1; D unclear. The CDR3 coding sequence is TGTGCCAGCAGTTTATCCCAGGCTGGGAATGAGCAGTTCTTC. Translated: CASSLSQAGNEQFF.